This T cell receptor (beta chain) was retrieved from a study of cytomegalovirus exposure and HLA in healthy donors. The length of the CDR3 is 16 residues. Trimming at V came to 3 bases and at J to 1 base, leaving 6 bases not matched to a gene. Germline CDR1 and CDR2: SGHVS and FNYEAQ. The PCR used 60 Vbeta and 13 Jbeta primers. The method was immunoSEQ multiplex PCR; TCRdb's version includes in-frame clones alone and lacks a portion of them. This table holds under 45,000 clones. Note on this clone: Its antigen is still unknown.

Study outcomes and limitations: Indistinguishability led to the exclusion of some V segments, TRBV6-2 and TRBV6-3 included. Productive status was seen about 90% or about 30% of the time for most TCR beta V segments in an earlier analysis. Later work associated over 15,000 TCR beta sequences with HLA alleles at 0.05 false discovery rate. CMV serostatus was the sole immune exposure information available.

The chain combines TRBV7-6 with TRBJ2-7, with 10 bases fitting TRBD2. The material sequenced was PBMCs. This sequence originates from a male donor in good health and CMV-seronegative. The CDR3 is CASSFLAGELSYEQYF. CDR3 nucleotides: TGTGCCAGCAGCTTCCTAGCGGGAGAACTATCCTACGAGCAGTACTTC.